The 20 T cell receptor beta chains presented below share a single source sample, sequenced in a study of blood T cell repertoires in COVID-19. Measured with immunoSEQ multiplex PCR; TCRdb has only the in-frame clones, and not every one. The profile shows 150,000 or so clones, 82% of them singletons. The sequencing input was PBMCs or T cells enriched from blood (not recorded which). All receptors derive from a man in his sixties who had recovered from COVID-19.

The CDR3 sequence: CASSEGGDQPQHF. CDR3 in DNA: TGTGCCAGCAGTGAGGGGGGTGATCAGCCCCAGCATTTT. The chain combines TRBV2 with TRBJ1-5; tentative D call: TRBD1 (5 bases). Trimming pared 3 bases from V and 5 bases from J, leaving 8 bases between. This CDR3 contains 13 residues. Germline lookup yields CDR1 SNHLY and CDR2 FYNNEI.

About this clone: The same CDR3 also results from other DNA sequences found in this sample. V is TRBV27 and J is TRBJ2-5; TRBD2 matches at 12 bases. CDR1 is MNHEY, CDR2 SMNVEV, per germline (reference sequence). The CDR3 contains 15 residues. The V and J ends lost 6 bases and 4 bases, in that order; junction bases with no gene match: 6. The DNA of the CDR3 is TGTGCCAGCAGCTTACTAGCGGGAGGCGGAGAGACCCAGTACTTC. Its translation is CASSLLAGGGETQYF.

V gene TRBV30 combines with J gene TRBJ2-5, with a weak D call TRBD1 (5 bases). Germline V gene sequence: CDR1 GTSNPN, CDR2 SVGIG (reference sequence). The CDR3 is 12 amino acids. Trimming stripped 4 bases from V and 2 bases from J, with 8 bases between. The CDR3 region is CAWKGAQETQYF. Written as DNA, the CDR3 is TGTGCCTGGAAAGGGGCACAAGAGACCCAGTACTTC.

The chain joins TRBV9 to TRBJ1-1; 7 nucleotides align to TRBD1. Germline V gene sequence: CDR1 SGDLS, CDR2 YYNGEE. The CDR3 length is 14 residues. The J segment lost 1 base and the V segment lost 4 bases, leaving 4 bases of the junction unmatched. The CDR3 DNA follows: TGTGCCAGCAGCCCCTGGACAGGGAACACTGAAGCTTTCTTT. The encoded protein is CASSPWTGNTEAFF.

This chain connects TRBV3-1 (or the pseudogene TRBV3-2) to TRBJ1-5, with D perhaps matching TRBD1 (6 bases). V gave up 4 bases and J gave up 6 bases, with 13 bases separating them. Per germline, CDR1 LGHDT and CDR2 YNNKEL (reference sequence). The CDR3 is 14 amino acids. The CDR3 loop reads CASSRGGGTQPQHF. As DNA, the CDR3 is TGTGCCAGCAGCCGCGGGGGGGGCACTCAGCCCCAGCATTTT.

Here the CDR3 reads CASSSMTGAYEQYF. The CDR3 coding sequence is TGTGCCAGTAGTAGCATGACAGGGGCCTACGAGCAGTACTTC. This chain uses TRBV19 with TRBJ2-7, with 8 bases matching TRBD1. CDR1 is LNHDA, CDR2 SQIVND, per germline (reference sequence). The CDR3 totals 14 residues. V lost 4 bases and J lost 2; bases outside the gene matches: 4.

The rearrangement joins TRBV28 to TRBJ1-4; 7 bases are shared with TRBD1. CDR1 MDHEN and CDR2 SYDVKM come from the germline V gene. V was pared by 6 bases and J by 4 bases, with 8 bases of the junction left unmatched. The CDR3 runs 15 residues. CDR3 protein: CASSERQGLNEKLFF. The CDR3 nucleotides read TGTGCCAGCAGCGAAAGACAGGGTCTTAATGAAAAACTGTTTTTT.

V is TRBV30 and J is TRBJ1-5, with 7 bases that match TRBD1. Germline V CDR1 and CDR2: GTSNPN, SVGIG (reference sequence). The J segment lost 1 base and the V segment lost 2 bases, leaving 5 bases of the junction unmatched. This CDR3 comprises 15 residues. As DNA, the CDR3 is TGTGCCTGGAGTCGAGGACAGGAGAGCAATCAGCCCCAGCATTTT. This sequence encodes CAWSRGQESNQPQHF.

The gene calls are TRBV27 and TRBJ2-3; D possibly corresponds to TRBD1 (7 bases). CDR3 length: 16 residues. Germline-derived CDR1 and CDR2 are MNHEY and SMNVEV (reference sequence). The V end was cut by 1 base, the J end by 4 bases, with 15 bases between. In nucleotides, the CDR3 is TGTGCCAGCAGTTTATACCGCACCAGGGGGGCAGATACGCAGTATTTT. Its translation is CASSLYRTRGADTQYF.

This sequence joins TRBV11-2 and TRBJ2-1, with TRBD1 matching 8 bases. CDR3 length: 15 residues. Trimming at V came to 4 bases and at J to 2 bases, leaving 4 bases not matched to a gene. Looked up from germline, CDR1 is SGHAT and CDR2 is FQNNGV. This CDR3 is CASSSDRAPYNEQFF. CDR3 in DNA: TGTGCCAGCAGCTCGGACAGGGCCCCCTACAATGAGCAGTTCTTC.

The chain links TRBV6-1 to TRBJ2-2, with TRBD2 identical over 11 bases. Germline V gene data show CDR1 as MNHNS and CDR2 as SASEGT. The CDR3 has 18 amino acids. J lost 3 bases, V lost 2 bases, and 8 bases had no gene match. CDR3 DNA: TGTGCCAGCAGTGAATTTAGCGGGAGGGCGGCTTACACCGGGGAGCTGTTTTTT. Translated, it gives CASSEFSGRAAYTGELFF.

The CDR3, as DNA: TGTGCCAGCAGCCCGTCAAATGAGAGGGCAAATGAGCAGTTCTTC. Its translation is CASSPSNERANEQFF. The J gene is TRBJ2-1, the V gene TRBV7-3; possibly TRBD2 for D (5 bases). Germline V CDR1 and CDR2: SGHTA, FQGTGA. The CDR3 is made up of 15 amino acids. V lost 5 bases and J lost 7, with 18 bases in between.

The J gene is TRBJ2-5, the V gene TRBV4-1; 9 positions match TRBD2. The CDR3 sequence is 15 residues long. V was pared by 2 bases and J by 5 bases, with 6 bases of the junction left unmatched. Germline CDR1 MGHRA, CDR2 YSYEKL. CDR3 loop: CASSQKAGGRETQYF. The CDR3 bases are TGCGCCAGCAGCCAAAAAGCGGGAGGACGGGAGACCCAGTACTTC.

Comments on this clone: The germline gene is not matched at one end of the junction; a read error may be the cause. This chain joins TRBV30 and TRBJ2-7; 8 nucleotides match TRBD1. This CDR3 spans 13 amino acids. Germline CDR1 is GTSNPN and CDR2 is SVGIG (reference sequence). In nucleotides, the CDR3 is TGTGCCTGGAGTGTGGACCCTGACAGGGGCTTCTTCTTC. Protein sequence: CAWSVDPDRGFFF.

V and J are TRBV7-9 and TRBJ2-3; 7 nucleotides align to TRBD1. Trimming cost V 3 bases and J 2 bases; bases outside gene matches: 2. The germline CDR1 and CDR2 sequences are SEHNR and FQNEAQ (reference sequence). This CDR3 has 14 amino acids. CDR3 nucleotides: TGTGCCAGCAGCTTGGGACAGTACACAGATACGCAGTATTTT. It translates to CASSLGQYTDTQYF.

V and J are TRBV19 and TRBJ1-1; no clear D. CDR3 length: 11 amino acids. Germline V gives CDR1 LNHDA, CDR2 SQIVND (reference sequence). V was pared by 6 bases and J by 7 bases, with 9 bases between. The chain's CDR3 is CASRHLNEAFF. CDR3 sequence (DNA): TGTGCCAGTAGGCATCTAAATGAAGCTTTCTTT.

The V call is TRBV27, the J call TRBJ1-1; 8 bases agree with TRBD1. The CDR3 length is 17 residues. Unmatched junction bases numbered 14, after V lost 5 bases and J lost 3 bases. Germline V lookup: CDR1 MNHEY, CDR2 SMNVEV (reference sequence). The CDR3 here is CASSRHFSGGADTEAFF. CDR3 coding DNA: TGTGCCAGCAGTCGGCACTTCTCAGGGGGCGCGGACACTGAAGCTTTCTTT.

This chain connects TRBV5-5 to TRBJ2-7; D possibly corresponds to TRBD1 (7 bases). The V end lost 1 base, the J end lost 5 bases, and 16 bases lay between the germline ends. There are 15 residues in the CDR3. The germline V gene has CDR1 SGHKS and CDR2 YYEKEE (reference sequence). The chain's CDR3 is CASSLRQGGNNEQYF. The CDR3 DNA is TGTGCCAGCAGCTTGCGACAGGGCGGGAACAACGAGCAGTACTTC.

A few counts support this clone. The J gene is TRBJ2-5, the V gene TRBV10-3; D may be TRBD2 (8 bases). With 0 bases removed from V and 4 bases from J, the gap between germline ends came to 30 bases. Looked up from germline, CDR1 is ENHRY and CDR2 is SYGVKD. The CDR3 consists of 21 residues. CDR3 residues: CAISESSRDRDSGARLETQYF. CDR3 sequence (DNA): TGTGCCATCAGTGAGTCTAGTAGGGACAGAGATAGCGGGGCCCGCTTAGAGACCCAGTACTTC.

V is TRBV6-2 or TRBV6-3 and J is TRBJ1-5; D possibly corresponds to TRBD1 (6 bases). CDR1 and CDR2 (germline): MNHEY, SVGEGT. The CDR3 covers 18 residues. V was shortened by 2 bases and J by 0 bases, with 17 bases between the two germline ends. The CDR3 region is CASSYARTATVSNQPQHF. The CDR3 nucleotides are TGTGCCAGCAGTTACGCACGGACAGCCACAGTTAGCAATCAGCCCCAGCATTTT.